Each of the 5 T cell receptor beta chains below was sequenced from the same sample in a study of CD8 T cells in ankylosing spondylitis. TCRdb recomputed calls from the 5' RACE reads with MiXCR, one row per CDR3 protein. The table shows roughly 200,000 distinct CDR3 sequences, with 25% to 30% occurring only once. Sequencing used blood, either unsorted or a sorted T cell fraction (not recorded which). These receptors were obtained from a male donor with ankylosing spondylitis or in good health (not recorded which).

This clonotype has at least ten counts. The chain links TRBV20-1 to TRBJ1-5; 9 bases line up with TRBD1. Trimming took 3 bases from V and 1 from J; bases not matched to a gene: 10. Germline V CDR1 and CDR2: DFQATT, SNEGSKA (reference sequence). The CDR3 covers 17 residues. In DNA, the CDR3 is TGCAGTGCTAGCCGGACAGGGGATCTGGAAAGCAATCAGCCCCAGCATTTT. It codes for CSASRTGDLESNQPQHF.

As DNA, the CDR3 is TGCAGCGTTGCCCGGGAAAACTACGAGCAGTACTTC. Its translation: CSVARENYEQYF. The chain carries TRBV29-1 and TRBJ2-7, with a tentative D call TRBD2 (5 bases). V was shortened by 4 bases and J by 3 bases, with 10 bases between the two germline ends. This CDR3 has 12 residues. Per the germline V gene, CDR1 is SQVTM and CDR2 is ANQGSEA.

Here the CDR3 reads CASSPGGQGRNQPQHF. The DNA of the CDR3 is TGCGCCAGCAGCCCGGGGGGACAGGGCAGGAATCAGCCCCAGCATTTT. The rearrangement links TRBV4-3 to TRBJ1-5, with TRBD1 matching over 9 bases. This CDR3 has 16 amino acids. Germline CDR1 reads LGHNA; CDR2 reads YSLEER. V was pared by 4 bases and J by 4 bases, with 8 bases of the junction left unmatched.

This clonotype has ten or more counts. In DNA, the CDR3 is TGCAGTGCTAGAGATCGGACAGGGGGGAGTGAGGCCCAGTACTTC. This codes for CSARDRTGGSEAQYF. The gene calls are TRBV20-1 and TRBJ2-5, with TRBD1 matching 10 bases. Germline trimming cut 0 bases from V and 9 bases from J; bases unmatched to any gene: 10. The CDR3 length is 15 residues. Germline assignment: CDR1 DFQATT and CDR2 SNEGSKA (reference sequence).

V and J are TRBV20-1 and TRBJ1-1; 7 bases are a match to TRBD1. Germline CDR1 is DFQATT and CDR2 is SNEGSKA (reference sequence). Trimming at V came to 8 bases and at J to 2 bases, leaving 8 bases not matched to a gene. The CDR3 runs to 13 residues. CDR3 DNA sequence: TGCAGTATGAAGGACAGGAGAAACACTGAAGCTTTCTTT. It encodes CSMKDRRNTEAFF.